This record looks at one T cell receptor beta chain sequence and its context. Time point in this sample: after dendritic cell vaccination, including at tumor progression/relapse. The immunoSEQ assay amplified TCRB CDR3 from up to roughly 2 ug DNA. Clones were sequenced by immunoSEQ multiplex PCR, and TCRdb holds only the in-frame ones, with some missing. The sample lists some 58,000 clones, approximately 81% seen once, with 9% in the top ten. Germline V gene data show CDR1 as SGHNT and CDR2 as YENEEA. The CDR3 runs 14 residues. The V and J ends lost 5 bases and 4 bases, in that order; junction bases with no gene match: 4. This specimen comes from a study of glioma-infiltrating T cells after dendritic cell vaccination. Background on the study: Autologous tumor lysate was loaded overnight onto monocyte-derived dendritic cells grown about seven days with IL-4 and GM-CSF.

The V call is TRBV11-3, the J call TRBJ2-5; 10 bases match TRBD2. This sequence originates from a human donor with glioblastoma. Specimen: blood, collected after dendritic cell vaccination. The CDR3 loop is CASSPSSGGETQYF. In nucleotides, the CDR3 is TGTGCCAGCAGCCCTTCTAGCGGGGGAGAGACCCAGTACTTC. Full variable domain (outside the CDR3, taken from reference TRBV11-3 and TRBJ2-5): EAGVVQSPRYKIIEKKQPVAFWCNPISGHNTLYWYLQNLGQGPELLIRYENEEAVDDSQLPKDRFSAERLKGVDSTLKIQPAELGDSAVYLCASSPSSGGETQYFGPGTRLLVL.